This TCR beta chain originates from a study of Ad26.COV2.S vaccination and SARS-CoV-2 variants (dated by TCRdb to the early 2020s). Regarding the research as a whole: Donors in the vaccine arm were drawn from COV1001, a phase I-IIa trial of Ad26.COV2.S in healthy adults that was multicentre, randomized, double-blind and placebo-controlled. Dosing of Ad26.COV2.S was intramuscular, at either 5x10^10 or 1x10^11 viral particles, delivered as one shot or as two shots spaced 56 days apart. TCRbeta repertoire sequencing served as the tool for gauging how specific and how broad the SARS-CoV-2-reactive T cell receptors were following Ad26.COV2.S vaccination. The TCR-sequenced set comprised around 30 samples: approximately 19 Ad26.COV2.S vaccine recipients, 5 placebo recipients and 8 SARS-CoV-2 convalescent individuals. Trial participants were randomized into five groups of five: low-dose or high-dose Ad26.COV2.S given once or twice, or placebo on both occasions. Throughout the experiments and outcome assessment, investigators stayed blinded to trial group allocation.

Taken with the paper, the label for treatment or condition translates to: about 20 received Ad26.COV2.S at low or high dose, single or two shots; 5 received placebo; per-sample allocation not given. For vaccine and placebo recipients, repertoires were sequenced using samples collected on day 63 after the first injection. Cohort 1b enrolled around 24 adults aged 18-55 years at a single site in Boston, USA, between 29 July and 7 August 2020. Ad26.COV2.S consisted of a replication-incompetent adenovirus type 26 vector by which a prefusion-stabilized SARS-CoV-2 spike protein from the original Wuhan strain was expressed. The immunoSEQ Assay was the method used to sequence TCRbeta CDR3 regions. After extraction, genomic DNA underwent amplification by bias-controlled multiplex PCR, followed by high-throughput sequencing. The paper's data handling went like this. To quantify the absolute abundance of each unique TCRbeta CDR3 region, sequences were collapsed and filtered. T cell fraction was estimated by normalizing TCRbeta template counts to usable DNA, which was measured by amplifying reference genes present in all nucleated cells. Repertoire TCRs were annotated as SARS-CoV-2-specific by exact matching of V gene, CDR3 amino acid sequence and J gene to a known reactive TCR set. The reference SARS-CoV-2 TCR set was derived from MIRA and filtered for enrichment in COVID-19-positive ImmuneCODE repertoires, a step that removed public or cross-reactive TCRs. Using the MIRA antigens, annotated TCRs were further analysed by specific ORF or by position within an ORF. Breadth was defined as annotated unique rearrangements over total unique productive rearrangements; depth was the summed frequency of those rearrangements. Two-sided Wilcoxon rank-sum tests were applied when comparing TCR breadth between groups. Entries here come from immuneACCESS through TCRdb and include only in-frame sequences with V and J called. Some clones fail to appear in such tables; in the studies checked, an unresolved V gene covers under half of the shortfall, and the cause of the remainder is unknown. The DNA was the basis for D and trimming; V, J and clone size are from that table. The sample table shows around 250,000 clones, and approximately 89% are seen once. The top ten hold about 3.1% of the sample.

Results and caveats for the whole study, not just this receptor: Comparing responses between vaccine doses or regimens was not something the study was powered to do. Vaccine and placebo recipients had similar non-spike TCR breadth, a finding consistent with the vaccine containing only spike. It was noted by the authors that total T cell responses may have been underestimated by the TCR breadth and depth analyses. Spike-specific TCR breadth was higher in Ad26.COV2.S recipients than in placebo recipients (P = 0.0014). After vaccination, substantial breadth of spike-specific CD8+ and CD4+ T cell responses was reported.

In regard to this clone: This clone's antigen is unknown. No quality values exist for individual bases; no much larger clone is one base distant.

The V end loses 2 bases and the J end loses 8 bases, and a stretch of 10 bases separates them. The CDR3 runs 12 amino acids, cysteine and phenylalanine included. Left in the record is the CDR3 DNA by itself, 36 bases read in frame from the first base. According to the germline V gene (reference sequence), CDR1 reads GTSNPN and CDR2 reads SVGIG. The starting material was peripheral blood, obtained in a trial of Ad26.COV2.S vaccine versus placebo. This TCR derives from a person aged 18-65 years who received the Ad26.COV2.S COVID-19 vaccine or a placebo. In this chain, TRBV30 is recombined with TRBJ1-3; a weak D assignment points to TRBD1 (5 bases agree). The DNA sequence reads TGTGCCTGGAGTTCAGGGTTGCACACCATATATTTT. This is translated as CAWSSGLHTIYF.